This T cell receptor (beta chain) was sequenced during a study of radiotherapy plus CTLA-4 blockade in lung cancer. Overall study: Among patients, under 20% showed objective responses, and approximately 31% had disease control.

The CDR3 has 15 amino acids. Trimming removed 2 bases from V and 7 bases from J; junction bases left unmatched: 8. CDR1 is LNHNV and CDR2 is YYDKDF in the germline V gene (reference sequence). Clones were sequenced by immunoSEQ multiplex PCR, and TCRdb holds only the in-frame ones, with some missing. The sample consists of about 85,000 clones, 70% to 90% of them appearing once. The J gene is TRBJ2-1, the V gene TRBV15; 7 nucleotides line up with TRBD2. The sequence came from a human donor with non-small cell lung cancer who had a partial response to radiotherapy plus ipilimumab. The source material was peripheral blood, sampled from a patient treated with radiotherapy plus ipilimumab. CDR3: CATSRRQGGMNEQFF. The CDR3 DNA reads TGTGCCACCAGCAGACGGCAGGGAGGGATGAATGAGCAGTTCTTC.